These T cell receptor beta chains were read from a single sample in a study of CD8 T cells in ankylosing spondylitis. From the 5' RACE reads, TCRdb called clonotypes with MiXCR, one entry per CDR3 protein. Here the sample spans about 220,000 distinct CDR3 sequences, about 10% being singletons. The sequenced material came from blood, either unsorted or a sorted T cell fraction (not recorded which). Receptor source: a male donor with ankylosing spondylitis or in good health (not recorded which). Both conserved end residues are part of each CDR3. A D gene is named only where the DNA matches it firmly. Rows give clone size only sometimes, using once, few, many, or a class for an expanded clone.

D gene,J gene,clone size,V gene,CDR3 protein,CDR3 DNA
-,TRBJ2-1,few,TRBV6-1,CASSELTGPYNEQFF,TGTGCCAGCAGTGAGTTGACAGGACCTTACAATGAGCAGTTCTTC
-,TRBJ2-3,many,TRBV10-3,CAISESAGALGTDTQYF,TGTGCCATCAGTGAGTCCGCGGGGGCCTTAGGCACAGATACGCAGTATTTT
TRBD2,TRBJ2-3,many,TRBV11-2,CASSLVPPIAGGVWADTQYF,TGTGCCAGCAGCTTAGTTCCCCCGATAGCGGGGGGCGTGTGGGCAGATACGCAGTATTTT
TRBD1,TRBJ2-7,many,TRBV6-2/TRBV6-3,CASSYVGQGPEQYF,TGTGCCAGCAGTTACGTGGGACAGGGACCCGAGCAGTACTTC
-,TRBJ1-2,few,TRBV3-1,CASSQEVGTTYGYTF,TGTGCCAGCAGCCAAGAGGTCGGGACTACGTACGGCTACACCTTC
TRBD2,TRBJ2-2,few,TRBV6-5,CASSWGRGVFTGELFF,TGTGCCAGCAGTTGGGGGCGGGGGGTTTTCACCGGGGAGCTGTTTTTT
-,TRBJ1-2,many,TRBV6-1,CASSPSMDRHGYTF,TGTGCCAGCAGTCCGAGCATGGACAGACATGGCTACACCTTC
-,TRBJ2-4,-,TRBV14,CASSQAANIQYF,TGTGCCAGCAGCCAAGCGGCGAACATTCAGTACTTC
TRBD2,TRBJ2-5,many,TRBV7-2,CASSFTSGQETQYF,TGTGCCAGCAGCTTTACTAGCGGTCAAGAGACCCAGTACTTC
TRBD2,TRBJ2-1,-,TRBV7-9,CASTISGGHNEQFF,TGTGCCAGCACCATTAGCGGGGGGCACAATGAGCAGTTCTTC
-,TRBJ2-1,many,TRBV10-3,CAISGRELYNEQFF,TGTGCCATCAGTGGCCGGGAGCTATACAATGAGCAGTTCTTC
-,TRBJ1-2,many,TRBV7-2,CASSARGGISGYGYTF,TGTGCCAGCAGCGCCCGAGGAGGGATCTCGGGGTATGGCTACACCTTC
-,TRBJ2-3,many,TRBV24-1,CATRTTSSTDTQYF,TGTGCCACCAGGACGACCTCCAGCACAGATACGCAGTATTTT
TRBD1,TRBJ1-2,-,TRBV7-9,CAGGAWTGPGYTF,TGTGCCGGCGGGGCTTGGACAGGGCCTGGCTACACCTTC
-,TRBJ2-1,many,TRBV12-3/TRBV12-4,CASSFGGTSYNEQFF,TGTGCCAGCAGTTTCGGCGGGACCTCCTACAATGAGCAGTTCTTC
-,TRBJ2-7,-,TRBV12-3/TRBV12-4,CASSLGRDTDF,TGTGCCAGCAGTTTGGGCAGAGACACCGACTTC
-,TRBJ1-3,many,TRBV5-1,CASSSSPPAASGNTIYF,TGCGCCAGCAGCTCTTCTCCCCCAGCGGCCTCCGGAAACACCATATATTTT
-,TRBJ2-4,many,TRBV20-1,CSAHKTGDIQYF,TGCAGTGCCCACAAAACGGGGGACATTCAGTACTTC
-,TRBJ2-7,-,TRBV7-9,CASRGQELEQYF,TGTGCCAGCAGAGGACAAGAGCTTGAGCAGTACTTC
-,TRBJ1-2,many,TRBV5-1,CASSLEQGRGYTF,TGCGCCAGCAGCTTGGAGCAGGGGCGAGGCTACACCTTC
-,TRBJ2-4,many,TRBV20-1,CSARMGGGKNIQYF,TGCAGTGCTAGGATGGGGGGCGGCAAAAACATTCAGTACTTC
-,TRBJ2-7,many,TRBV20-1,CSAPQGYEQYF,TGCAGTGCTCCACAGGGCTACGAGCAGTACTTC
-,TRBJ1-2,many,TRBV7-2,CASSGRDANYGYTF,TGTGCCAGCAGCGGGCGGGACGCCAACTATGGCTACACCTTC
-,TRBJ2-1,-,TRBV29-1,CSVEDNRDEQFF,TGCAGCGTTGAAGACAACAGGGATGAGCAGTTCTTC
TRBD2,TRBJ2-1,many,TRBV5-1,CASGSSGGIYNEQFF,TGCGCCAGCGGGTCTAGCGGGGGGATCTACAATGAGCAGTTCTTC
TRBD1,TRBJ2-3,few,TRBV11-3,CASSPRQGVTDTQYF,TGTGCCAGCAGCCCCCGACAGGGGGTCACAGATACGCAGTATTTT
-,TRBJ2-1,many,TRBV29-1,CSVEVGRTNEQFF,TGCAGCGTTGAAGTTGGTCGGACCAATGAGCAGTTCTTC
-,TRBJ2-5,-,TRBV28,CASSADRWSTYF,TGTGCCAGCAGTGCCGACCGTTGGTCGACTTACTTC
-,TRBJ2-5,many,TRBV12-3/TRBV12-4,CASSLSIAEETQYF,TGTGCCAGCAGTTTAAGTATAGCGGAAGAGACCCAGTACTTC
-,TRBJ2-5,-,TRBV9,CASSAQGWEETQYF,TGTGCCAGCAGCGCCCAGGGTTGGGAAGAGACCCAGTACTTC
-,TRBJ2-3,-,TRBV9,CASSVAPGRGDTQYF,TGTGCCAGCAGCGTAGCCCCGGGGAGAGGAGATACGCAGTATTTT
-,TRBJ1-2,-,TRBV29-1,CSVEGAGVIGGYTF,TGCAGCGTTGAAGGGGCAGGGGTGATTGGTGGCTACACCTTC
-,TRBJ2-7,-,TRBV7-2,CASSLVGAGITYEQYF,TGTGCCAGCAGCTTAGTGGGGGCAGGCATCACCTACGAGCAGTACTTC
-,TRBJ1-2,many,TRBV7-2,CASSLGGDYYGYTF,TGTGCCAGCAGCTTAGGGGGGGACTACTATGGCTACACCTTC
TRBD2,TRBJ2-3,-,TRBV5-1,CASTPSGESRDTQYF,TGCGCCAGCACTCCTAGCGGGGAGAGCAGAGATACGCAGTATTTT
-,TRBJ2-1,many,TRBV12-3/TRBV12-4,CASSPANEQFF,TGTGCCAGCAGTCCGGCCAATGAGCAGTTCTTC
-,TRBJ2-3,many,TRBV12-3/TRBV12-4,CASSPPGAGLVTDTQYF,TGTGCCAGCAGCCCCCCTGGGGCAGGGCTAGTTACAGATACGCAGTATTTT
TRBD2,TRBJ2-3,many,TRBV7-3,CASSSPRVSGGLTDTQYF,TGTGCCAGCAGCTCCCCCAGAGTTAGCGGGGGCCTCACAGATACGCAGTATTTT
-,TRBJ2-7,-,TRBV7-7,CASSPVGTPYEQYF,TGTGCTAGCAGCCCAGTAGGGACCCCGTACGAGCAGTACTTC
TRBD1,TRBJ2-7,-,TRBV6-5,CASSLTGTGNLQQYF,TGTGCCAGCAGTTTGACCGGGACAGGGAATCTCCAGCAGTACTTC
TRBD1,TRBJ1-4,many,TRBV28,CAILSGTGIGELFF,TGTGCCATCTTATCCGGGACAGGGATTGGTGAACTGTTTTTT
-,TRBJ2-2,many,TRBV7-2,CASSLATRATNTGELFF,TGTGCCAGCAGCTTAGCGACTAGAGCCACGAACACCGGGGAGCTGTTTTTT
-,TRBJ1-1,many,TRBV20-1,CSARHFGGAGTEAFF,TGCAGTGCTAGACATTTTGGTGGGGCGGGCACTGAAGCTTTCTTT
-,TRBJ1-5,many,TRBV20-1,CSAETSNQPQHF,TGCAGTGCCGAGACATCGAATCAGCCCCAGCATTTT
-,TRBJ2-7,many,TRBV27,CASSLTSTAYEQYF,TGTGCCAGCAGTTTAACCAGCACTGCCTACGAGCAGTACTTC
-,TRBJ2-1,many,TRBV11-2,CASSLVRGNEQFF,TGTGCCAGCAGCTTAGTTAGGGGTAATGAGCAGTTCTTC
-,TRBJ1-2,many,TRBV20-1,CSARSGTNYGYTF,TGCAGTGCTAGAAGCGGTACTAACTATGGCTACACCTTC
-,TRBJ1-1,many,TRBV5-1,CASSLEAGAAFF,TGCGCCAGCAGCTTGGAGGCTGGGGCTGCTTTCTTT
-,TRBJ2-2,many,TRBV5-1,CASSLGSGAWTGELFF,TGCGCCAGCAGCTTGGGATCGGGGGCGTGGACCGGGGAGCTGTTTTTT
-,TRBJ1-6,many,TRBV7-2,CASSVVGTVDSPLHF,TGTGCCAGCAGCGTCGTGGGGACTGTGGATTCACCCCTCCACTTT
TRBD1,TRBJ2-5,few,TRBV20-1,CSAGWQGAGETQYF,TGCAGTGCTGGCTGGCAGGGGGCAGGGGAGACCCAGTACTTC
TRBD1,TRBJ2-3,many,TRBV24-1,CATSAKDRVMTDTQYF,TGTGCCACCAGTGCCAAAGACAGGGTAATGACAGATACGCAGTATTTT
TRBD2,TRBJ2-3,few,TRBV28,CASSPRGLAGVTDTQYF,TGTGCCAGCAGTCCCAGGGGACTAGCGGGGGTCACAGATACGCAGTATTTT
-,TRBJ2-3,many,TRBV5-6,CASTATYLADTQYF,TGTGCCAGCACAGCTACGTATCTCGCAGATACGCAGTATTTT
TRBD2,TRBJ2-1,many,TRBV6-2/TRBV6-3,CASGKGLAAYNEQFF,TGTGCCAGCGGAAAGGGACTAGCGGCGTACAATGAGCAGTTCTTC
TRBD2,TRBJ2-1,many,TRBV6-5,CASSYRRTRDEQFF,TGTGCCAGCAGTTACCGCCGGACTAGAGATGAGCAGTTCTTC